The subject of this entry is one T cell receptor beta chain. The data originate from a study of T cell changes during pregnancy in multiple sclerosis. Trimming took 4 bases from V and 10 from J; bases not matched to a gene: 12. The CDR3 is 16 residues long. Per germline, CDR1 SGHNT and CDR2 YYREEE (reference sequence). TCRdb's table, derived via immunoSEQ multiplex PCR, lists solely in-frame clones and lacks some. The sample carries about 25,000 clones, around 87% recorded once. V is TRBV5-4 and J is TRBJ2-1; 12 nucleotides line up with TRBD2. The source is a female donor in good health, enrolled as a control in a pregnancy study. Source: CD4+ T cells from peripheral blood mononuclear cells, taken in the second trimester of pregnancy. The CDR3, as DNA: TGTGCCAGCAGCCGGGCGGTGTCTAGCGGGGGGGACGAGCAGTTCTTC. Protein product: CASSRAVSSGGDEQFF.